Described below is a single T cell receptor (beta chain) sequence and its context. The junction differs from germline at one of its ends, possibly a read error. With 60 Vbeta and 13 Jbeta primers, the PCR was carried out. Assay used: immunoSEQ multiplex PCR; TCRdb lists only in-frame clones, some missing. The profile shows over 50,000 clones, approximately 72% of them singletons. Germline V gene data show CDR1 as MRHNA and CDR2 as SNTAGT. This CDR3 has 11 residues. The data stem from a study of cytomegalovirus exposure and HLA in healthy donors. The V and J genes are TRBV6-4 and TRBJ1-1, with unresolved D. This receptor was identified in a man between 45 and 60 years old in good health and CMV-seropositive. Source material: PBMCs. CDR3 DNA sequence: TGTGCCAGCAGTGATGGTTACGCCACATCATTT. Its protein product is CASSDGYATSF.